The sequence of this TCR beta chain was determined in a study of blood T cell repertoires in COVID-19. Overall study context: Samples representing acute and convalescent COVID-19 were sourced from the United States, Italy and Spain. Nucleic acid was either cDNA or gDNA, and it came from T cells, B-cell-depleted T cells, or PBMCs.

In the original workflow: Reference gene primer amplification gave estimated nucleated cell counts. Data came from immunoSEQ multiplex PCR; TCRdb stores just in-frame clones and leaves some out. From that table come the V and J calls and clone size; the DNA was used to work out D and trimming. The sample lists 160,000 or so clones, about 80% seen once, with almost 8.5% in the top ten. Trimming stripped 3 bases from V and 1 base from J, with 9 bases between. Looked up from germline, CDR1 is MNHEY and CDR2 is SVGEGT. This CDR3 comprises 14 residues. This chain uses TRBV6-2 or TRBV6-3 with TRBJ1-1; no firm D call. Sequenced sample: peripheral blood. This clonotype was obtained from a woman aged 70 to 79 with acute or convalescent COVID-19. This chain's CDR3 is CASSYGGPNTEAFF. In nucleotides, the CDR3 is TGTGCCAGCAGTTATGGAGGCCCGAACACTGAAGCTTTCTTT.